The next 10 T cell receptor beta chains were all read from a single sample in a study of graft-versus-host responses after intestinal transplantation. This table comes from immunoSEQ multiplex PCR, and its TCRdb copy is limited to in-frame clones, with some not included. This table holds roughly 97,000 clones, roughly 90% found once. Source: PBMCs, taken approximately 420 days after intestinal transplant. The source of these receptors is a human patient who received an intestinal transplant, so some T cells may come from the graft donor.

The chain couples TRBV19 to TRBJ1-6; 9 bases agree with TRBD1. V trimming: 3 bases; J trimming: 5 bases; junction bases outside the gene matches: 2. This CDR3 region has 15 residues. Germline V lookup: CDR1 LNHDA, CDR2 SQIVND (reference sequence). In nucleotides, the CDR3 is TGTGCCAGTAGTATGGGACAGGGCCATAATTCACCCCTCCACTTT. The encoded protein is CASSMGQGHNSPLHF.

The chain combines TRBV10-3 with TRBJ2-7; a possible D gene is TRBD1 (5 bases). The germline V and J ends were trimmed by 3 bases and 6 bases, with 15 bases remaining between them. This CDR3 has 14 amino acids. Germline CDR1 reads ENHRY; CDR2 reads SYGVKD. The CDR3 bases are TGTGCCATCAGTGATGGGGCAGGTCAGGCCGAGCAGTACTTC. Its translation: CAISDGAGQAEQYF.

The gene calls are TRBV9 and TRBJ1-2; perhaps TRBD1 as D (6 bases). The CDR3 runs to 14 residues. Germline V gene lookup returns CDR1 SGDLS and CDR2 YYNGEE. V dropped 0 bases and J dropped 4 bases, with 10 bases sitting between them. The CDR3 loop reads CASSVDRDSYGYTF. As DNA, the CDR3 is TGTGCCAGCAGCGTAGACAGGGATTCCTATGGCTACACCTTC. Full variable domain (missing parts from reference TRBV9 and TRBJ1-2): DSGVTQTPKHLITATGQRVTLRCSPRSGDLSVYWYQQSLDQGLQFLIQYYNGEERAKGNILERFSAQQFPDLHSELNLSSLELGDSALYFCASSVDRDSYGYTFGSGTRLTVV.

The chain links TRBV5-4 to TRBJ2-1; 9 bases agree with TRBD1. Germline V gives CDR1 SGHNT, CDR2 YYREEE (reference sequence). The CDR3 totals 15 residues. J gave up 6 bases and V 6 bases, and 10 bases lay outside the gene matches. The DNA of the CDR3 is TGTGCCAGCACCCCTGGGGGACAGGGTCCCAATGAGCAGTTCTTC. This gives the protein CASTPGGQGPNEQFF.

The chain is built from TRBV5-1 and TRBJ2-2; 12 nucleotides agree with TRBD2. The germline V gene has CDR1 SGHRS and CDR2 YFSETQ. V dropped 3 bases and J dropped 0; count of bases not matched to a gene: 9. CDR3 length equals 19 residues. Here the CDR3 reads CASSSQPLAGGTNTGELFF. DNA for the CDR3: TGCGCCAGCAGCTCCCAACCACTAGCGGGGGGCACGAACACCGGGGAGCTGTTTTTT.

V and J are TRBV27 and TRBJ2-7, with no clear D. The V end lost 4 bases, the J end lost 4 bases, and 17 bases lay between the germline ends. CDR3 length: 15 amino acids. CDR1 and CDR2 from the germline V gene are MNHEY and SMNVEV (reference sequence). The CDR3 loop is CASSYASPDIYEQYF. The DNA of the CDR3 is TGTGCCAGCAGTTATGCAAGCCCCGACATTTACGAGCAGTACTTC.

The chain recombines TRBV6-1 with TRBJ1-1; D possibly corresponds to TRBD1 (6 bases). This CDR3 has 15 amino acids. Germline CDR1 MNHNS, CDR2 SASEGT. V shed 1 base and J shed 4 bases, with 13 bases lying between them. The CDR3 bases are TGTGCCAGCAGTGAAGGTCAGGGGTGGTTCACTGAAGCTTTCTTT. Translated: CASSEGQGWFTEAFF.

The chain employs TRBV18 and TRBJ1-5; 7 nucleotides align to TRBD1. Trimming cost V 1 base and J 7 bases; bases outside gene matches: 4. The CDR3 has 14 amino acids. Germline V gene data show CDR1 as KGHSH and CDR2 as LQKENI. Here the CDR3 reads CASSPQGAGQPQHF. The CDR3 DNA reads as TGTGCCAGCTCACCACAGGGGGCTGGGCAGCCCCAGCATTTT.

Here the CDR3 reads CASSLTPLVVVTIYF. In DNA, the CDR3 is TGTGCCAGCAGCTTAACCCCTCTCGTGGTGGTCACCATATATTTT. The rearrangement links TRBV7-3 to TRBJ1-3; D is unclear. The CDR3 has 15 residues. Trimming took 0 bases from V and 9 from J, leaving 15 bases between them. Germline-derived CDR1 and CDR2 are SGHTA and FQGTGA.

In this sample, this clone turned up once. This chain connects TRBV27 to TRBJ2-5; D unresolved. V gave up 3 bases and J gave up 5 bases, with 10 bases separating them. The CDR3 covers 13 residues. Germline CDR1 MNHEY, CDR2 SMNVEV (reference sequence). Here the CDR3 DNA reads TGTGCCAGCAGTTTTGGGGATTGGGAGACCCAGTACTTC. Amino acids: CASSFGDWETQYF.